This TCR beta chain was sequenced during a study of technical replicates of blood from a handful of donors. The CDR3 loop spans 15 amino acids. Trimming cost V 4 bases and J 0 bases; bases outside gene matches: 4. Germline V gives CDR1 SQVTM, CDR2 ANQGSEA. The table came from immunoSEQ multiplex PCR; TCRdb's copy has only in-frame clones and leaves some out. This sample has about 81,000 clones, with nearly 97% found just once. The gene calls are TRBV29-1 and TRBJ2-3, with TRBD2 identical over 10 bases. Specimen: T cells isolated from PBMCs. The TCR originated in a human donor in good health. CDR3 protein: CSVAGLARSTDTQYF. CDR3 bases: TGCAGCGTTGCGGGACTAGCGAGAAGCACAGATACGCAGTATTTT.